A selection of T cell receptor beta chains follows, all from one sample in a study of cytomegalovirus exposure and HLA in healthy donors. Sequencing used immunoSEQ multiplex PCR; TCRdb keeps in-frame clones, though not all of them. The table includes around 100,000 clones, around 10% detected once. Sequences were obtained from PBMCs. These receptors came from a man aged 35 to 55 in good health and CMV-seropositive. Each CDR3 is given with its conserved first and last residue.

v_gene,j_gene,CDR3aa
TRBV12-5,TRBJ1-5,CASGRGGAGQPQHF
TRBV4-3,TRBJ1-5,CASSQDRGYQPQHF
TRBV2,TRBJ2-3,CASSVASGTNTDTQYF
TRBV19,TRBJ2-5,CASSIEGVETQYF
TRBV2,TRBJ1-2,CASSEAGRSYGYTF
TRBV4-1,-,CASSQDPGDRVVEQYF
TRBV9,TRBJ1-5,CASSQGAQQPQHF
TRBV4-1,TRBJ2-7,CASSPYTSPRTSGKYEQYF
TRBV28,TRBJ2-1,CASSLTSGLGSEQFF
TRBV5-4,TRBJ2-7,CASSLDSGRTEQYF
TRBV11-2,TRBJ1-2,CASSLGIPDYGYTF
TRBV5-1,TRBJ2-3,CASSMLLAGVVFDSTDTQYF
TRBV23-1,TRBJ1-4,CASSRRQRPNEKLFF
TRBV27,TRBJ1-2,CASRPGTATSYGYTF
TRBV11-2,TRBJ1-5,CASSLAGNANQPQHF
TRBV29-1,TRBJ2-2,CSIPGRRGGELFF
TRBV2,TRBJ1-2,CASSETGPGYTF
TRBV6-1,TRBJ2-3,CASSGLRSPTDTQYF
TRBV2,TRBJ2-4,CAFQLLAKNIQYF
TRBV13,TRBJ2-7,CASSPSSGSLFYEQYF
TRBV28,TRBJ2-1,CAVHPSGGRAIEQFF
TRBV27,TRBJ2-7,CASRPGLAGGGSSYEQYF
TRBV2,TRBJ2-3,CASSEGLAESTDTQYF
TRBV14,TRBJ1-2,CASSQNDRVYYGYTF
TRBV11-3,TRBJ2-1,CASSWTSGTYNEQFF
TRBV5-1,TRBJ2-1,CASSSQGLAGDSEQFF
TRBV5-1,TRBJ2-3,CASSLALASSTDTQYF
TRBV19,TRBJ2-7,CASSSGTGGRDPLEQYF
TRBV6-5,TRBJ2-1,CASSYGGSMTYNEQFF
TRBV5-1,TRBJ2-5,CASSPSYQETQYF
TRBV27,TRBJ2-7,CASRRQAYEQYF
TRBV7-9,TRBJ2-1,CASSSSGTGRYEQFF
TRBV28,TRBJ1-1,CASSLSGEAFF
TRBV15,TRBJ1-5,CATSGPGKNQPQHF
TRBV27,TRBJ1-1,CASSKTRDTEAFF
TRBV7-9,TRBJ2-5,CASSLVGGGQETQYF
TRBV14,TRBJ2-7,CASSQEAGGFWYEQYF
TRBV5-1,TRBJ1-5,CASSPSPQNNQPQHF
TRBV29-1,TRBJ2-1,CSVEPWTVGSYNEQFF
TRBV6-1,TRBJ1-2,CAGRTDYGYTF
TRBV11-3,TRBJ1-1,CASSSMGLNTEAFF
TRBV5-6,TRBJ1-1,CASSLPGQLNTEAFF
TRBV5-6,TRBJ2-3,CASSFPSSTDTQYF
TRBV11-3,TRBJ1-4,CASSLQGFGEKLFF
TRBV14,TRBJ2-5,CASSLGTRETQYF
TRBV4-2,TRBJ2-7,CASSQDSTSGRLSYEQYF
TRBV5-1,TRBJ2-3,CASSLEGRLTDTQYF
TRBV5-1,TRBJ1-1,CASRLGPRGGGMNTEAFF
TRBV2,TRBJ1-2,CASLQGTMMGYTF
TRBV28,TRBJ2-4,CASSLQREGGNIQYF
TRBV12-5,TRBJ1-5,CASGSYGQINQPQHF
TRBV9,TRBJ2-1,CASSVRSGRVSNEQFF
TRBV28,TRBJ2-1,CASSPRLAGYEQFF
TRBV29-1,TRBJ1-1,CSGQGPRVPEAFF
TRBV9,TRBJ2-1,CASSGGQPQQFF
TRBV28,TRBJ1-5,CASSSDPGSNQPQHF
TRBV5-1,TRBJ2-1,CASSLADRVRGNEQFF
TRBV5-1,TRBJ1-1,CASSLDVGGSTEAFF
TRBV13,TRBJ2-7,CASGPRGGAGEQYF
TRBV18,TRBJ1-1,CASSSQSLNTEAFF